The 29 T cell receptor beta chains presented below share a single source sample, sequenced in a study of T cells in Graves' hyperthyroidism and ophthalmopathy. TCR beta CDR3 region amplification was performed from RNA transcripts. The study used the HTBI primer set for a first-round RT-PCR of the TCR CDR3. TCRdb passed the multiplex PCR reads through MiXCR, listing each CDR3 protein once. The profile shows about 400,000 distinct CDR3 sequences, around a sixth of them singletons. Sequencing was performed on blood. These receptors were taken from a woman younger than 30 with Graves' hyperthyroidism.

The CDR3 region is CASIVLGRKAFF. The CDR3 DNA follows: TGTGCCAGCATTGTATTAGGAAGGAAAGCTTTCTTT. This chain connects TRBV28 to TRBJ1-1; no firm D call. Trimming cost V 7 bases and J 9 bases, with 15 bases left between them. This CDR3 is 12 amino acids long. The germline CDR1 and CDR2 sequences are MDHEN and SYDVKM.

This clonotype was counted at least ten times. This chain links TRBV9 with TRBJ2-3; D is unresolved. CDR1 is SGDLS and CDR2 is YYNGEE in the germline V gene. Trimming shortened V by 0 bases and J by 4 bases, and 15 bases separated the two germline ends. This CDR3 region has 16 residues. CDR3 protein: CASSVAAYPTADTQYF. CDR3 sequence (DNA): TGTGCCAGCAGCGTAGCGGCCTACCCCACCGCAGATACGCAGTATTTT.

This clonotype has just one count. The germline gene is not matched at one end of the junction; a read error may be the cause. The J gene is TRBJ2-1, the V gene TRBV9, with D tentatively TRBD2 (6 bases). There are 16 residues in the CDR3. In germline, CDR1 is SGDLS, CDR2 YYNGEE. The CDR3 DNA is TGTGCCAGCAGCGTAGACGGGGGTATCCCCTACAATGAGCGGTTCTTC. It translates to CASSVDGGIPYNERFF.

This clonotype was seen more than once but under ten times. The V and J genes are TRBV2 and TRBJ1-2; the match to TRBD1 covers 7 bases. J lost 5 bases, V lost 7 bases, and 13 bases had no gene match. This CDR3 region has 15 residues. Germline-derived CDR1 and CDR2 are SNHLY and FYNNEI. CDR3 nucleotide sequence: TGTGCCAGCACCTCCGGGACAGCGGGCGGGTATGGCTACACCTTC. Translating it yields CASTSGTAGGYGYTF.

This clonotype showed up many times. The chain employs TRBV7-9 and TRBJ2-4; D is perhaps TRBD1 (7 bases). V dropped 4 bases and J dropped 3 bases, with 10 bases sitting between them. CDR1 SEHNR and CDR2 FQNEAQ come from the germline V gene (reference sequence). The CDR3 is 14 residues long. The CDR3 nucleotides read TGTGCCAGCAGCTCGCGGGACAGCAAAAACATTCAGTACTTC. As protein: CASSSRDSKNIQYF.

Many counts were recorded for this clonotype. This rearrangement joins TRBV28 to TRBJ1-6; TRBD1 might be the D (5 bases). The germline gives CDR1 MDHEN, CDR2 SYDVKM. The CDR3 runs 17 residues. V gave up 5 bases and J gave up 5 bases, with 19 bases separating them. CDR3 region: CASSLYSGTPNNSPLHF. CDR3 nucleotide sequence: TGTGCCAGCAGTCTCTACTCCGGGACGCCCAATAATTCACCCCTCCACTTT.

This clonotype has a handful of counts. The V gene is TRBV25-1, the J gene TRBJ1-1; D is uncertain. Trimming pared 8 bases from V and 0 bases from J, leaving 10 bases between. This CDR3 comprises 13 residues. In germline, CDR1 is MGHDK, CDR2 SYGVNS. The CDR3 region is CASRGVMNTEAFF. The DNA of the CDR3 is TGTGCCAGCCGAGGCGTCATGAACACTGAAGCTTTCTTT.

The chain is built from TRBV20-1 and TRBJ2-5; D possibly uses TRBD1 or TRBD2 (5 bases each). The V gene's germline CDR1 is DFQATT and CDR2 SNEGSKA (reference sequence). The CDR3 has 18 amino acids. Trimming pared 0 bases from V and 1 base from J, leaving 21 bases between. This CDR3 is CSARDDGISLGVQETQYF. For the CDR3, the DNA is TGCAGTGCTAGAGATGATGGGATCTCTTTGGGGGTCCAAGAGACCCAGTACTTC.

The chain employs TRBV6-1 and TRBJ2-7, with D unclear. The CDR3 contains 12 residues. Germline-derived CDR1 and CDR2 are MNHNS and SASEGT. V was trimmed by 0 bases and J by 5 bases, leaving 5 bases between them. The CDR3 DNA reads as TGTGCCAGCAGTGAAGCGCTAGACGAGCAGTACTTC. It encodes CASSEALDEQYF.

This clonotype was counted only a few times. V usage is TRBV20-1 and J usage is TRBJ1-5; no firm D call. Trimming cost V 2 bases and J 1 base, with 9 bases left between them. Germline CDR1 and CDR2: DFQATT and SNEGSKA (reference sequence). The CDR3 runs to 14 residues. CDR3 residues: CSARKRVSNQPQHF. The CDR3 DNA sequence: TGCAGTGCTAGAAAGCGGGTAAGCAATCAGCCCCAGCATTTT.

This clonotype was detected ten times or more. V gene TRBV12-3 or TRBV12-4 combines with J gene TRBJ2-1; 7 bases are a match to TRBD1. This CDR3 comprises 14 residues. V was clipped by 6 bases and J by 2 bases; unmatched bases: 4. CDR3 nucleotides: TGTGCCAGCAGACCGGGACAGACCTACAATGAGCAGTTCTTC. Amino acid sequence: CASRPGQTYNEQFF.

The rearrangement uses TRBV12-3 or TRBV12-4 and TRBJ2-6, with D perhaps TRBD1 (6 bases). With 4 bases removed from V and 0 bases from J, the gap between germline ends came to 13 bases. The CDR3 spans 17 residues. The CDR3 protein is CASSYHRASSGANVLTF. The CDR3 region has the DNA TGTGCCAGCAGTTACCACAGGGCGAGCTCTGGGGCCAACGTCCTGACTTTC.

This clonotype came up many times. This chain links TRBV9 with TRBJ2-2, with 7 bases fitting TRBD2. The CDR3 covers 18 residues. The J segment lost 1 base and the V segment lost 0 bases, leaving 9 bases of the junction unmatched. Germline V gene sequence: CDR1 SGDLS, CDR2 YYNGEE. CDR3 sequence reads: CASSVVPAGKGNTGELFF. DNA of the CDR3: TGTGCCAGCAGCGTAGTGCCAGCGGGAAAGGGGAACACCGGGGAGCTGTTTTTT.

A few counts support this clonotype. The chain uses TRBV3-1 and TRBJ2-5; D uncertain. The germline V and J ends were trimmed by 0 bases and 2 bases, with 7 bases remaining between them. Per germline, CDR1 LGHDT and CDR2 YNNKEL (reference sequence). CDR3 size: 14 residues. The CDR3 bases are TGTGCCAGCAGCCAAGATTTGGGACAAGAGACCCAGTACTTC. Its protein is CASSQDLGQETQYF.

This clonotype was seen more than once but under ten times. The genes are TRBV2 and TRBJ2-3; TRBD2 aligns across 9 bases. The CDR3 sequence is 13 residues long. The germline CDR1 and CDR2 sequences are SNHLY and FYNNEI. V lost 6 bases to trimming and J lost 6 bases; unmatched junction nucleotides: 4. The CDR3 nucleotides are TGTGCCAGCAGGGCTAGCGGGGCGGATACGCAGTATTTT. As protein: CASRASGADTQYF.

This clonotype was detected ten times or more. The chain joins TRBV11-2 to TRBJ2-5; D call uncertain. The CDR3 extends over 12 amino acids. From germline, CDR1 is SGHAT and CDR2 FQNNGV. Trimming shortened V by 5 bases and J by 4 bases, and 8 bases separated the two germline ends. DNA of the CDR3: TGTGCCAGCAGCCAAATCCGAGAGACCCAGTACTTC. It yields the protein CASSQIRETQYF.

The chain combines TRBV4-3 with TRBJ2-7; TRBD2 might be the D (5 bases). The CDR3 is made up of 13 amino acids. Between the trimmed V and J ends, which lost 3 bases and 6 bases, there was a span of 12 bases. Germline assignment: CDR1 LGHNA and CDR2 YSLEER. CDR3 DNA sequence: TGCGCCAGCAGCCAGTCAGCGGTAAGCGAGCAGTACTTC. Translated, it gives CASSQSAVSEQYF.

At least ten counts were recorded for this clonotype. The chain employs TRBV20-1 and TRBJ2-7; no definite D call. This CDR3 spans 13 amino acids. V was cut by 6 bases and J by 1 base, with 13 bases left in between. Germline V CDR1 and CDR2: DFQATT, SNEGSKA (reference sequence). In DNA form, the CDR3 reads TGCAGTGCCAGTCGTGTGGGATCCTACGAGCAGTACTTC. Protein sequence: CSASRVGSYEQYF.

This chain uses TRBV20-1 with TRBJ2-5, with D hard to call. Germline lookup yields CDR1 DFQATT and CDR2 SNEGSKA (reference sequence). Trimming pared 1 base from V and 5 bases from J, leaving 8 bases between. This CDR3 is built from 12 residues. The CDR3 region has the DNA TGCAGTGCTAGAGGCGATCGGGAGACCCAGTACTTC. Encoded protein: CSARGDRETQYF.

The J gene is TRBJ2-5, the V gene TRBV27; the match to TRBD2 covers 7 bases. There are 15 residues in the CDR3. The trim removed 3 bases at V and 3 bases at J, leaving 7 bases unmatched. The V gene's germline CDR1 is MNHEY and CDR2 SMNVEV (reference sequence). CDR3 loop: CASSFVGGAEETQYF. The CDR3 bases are TGTGCCAGCAGTTTTGTGGGAGGGGCGGAAGAGACCCAGTACTTC.

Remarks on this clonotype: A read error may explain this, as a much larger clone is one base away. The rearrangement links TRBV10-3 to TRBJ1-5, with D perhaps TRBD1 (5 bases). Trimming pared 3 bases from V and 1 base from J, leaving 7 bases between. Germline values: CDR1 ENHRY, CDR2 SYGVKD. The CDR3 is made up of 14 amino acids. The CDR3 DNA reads TGTGCCATCAGTGAACAGGCGAGCAATCAGCCCCAGCATTTT. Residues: CAISEQASNQPQHF.

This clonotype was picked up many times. The CDR3 region is CASSPGTALTTNEKLFF. For the CDR3, the DNA is TGTGCCAGCAGCCCCGGGACGGCCTTGACAACTAATGAAAAACTGTTTTTT. The chain employs TRBV5-8 and TRBJ1-4, with D possibly being TRBD1 (5 bases). Germline V gene sequence: CDR1 SGHTS, CDR2 YDEGEE. The V gene lost 4 bases and the J gene lost 0 bases, with 16 bases spanning the gap. CDR3 length: 17 residues.

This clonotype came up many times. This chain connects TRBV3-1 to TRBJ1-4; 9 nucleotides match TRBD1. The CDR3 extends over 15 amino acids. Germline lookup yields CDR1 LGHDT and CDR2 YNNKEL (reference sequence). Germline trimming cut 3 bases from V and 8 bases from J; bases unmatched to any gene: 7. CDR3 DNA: TGTGCCAGCAGCCAGCCCGGGACAGGGACCGAAAAACTGTTTTTT. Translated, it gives CASSQPGTGTEKLFF.

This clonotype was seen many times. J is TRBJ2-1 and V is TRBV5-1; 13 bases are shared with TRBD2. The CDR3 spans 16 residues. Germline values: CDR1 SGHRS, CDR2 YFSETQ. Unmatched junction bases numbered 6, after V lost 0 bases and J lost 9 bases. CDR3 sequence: CASSLAGTSGRGEQFF. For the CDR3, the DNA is TGCGCCAGCAGCTTGGCAGGCACTAGCGGGAGGGGTGAGCAGTTCTTC.

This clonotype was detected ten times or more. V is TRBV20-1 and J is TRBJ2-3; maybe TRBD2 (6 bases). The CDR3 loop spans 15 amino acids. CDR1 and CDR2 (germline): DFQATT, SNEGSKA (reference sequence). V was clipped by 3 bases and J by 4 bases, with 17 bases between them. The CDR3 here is CSARGDSGSADTQYF. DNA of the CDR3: TGCAGTGCTAGGGGGGACTCTGGGTCCGCAGATACGCAGTATTTT.

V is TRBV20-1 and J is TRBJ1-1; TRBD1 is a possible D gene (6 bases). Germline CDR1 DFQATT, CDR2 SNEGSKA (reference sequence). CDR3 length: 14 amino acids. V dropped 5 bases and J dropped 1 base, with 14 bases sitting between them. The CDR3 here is CSAYLYRANTEAFF. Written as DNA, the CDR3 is TGCAGTGCTTATCTGTACAGGGCGAACACTGAAGCTTTCTTT.

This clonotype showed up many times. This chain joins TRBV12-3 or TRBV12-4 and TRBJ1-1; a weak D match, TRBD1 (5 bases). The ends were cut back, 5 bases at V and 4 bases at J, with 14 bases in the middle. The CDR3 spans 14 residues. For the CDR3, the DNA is TGTGCCAGCAGTCCCAGGGTTTTGGGCACTGAAGCTTTCTTT. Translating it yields CASSPRVLGTEAFF.

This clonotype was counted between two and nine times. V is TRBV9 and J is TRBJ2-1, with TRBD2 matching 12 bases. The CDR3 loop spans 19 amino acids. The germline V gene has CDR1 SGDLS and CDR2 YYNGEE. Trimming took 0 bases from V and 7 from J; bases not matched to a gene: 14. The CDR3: CASSVAGGLAGPRLNEQFF. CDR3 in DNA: TGTGCCAGCAGCGTAGCCGGAGGACTAGCGGGACCCCGTCTTAATGAGCAGTTCTTC.

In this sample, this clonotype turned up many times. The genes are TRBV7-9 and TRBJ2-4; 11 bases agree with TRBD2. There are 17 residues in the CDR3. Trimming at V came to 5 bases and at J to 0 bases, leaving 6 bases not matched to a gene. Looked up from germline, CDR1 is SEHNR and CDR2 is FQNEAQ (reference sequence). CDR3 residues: CASSQNGLAGAKNIQYF. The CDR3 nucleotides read TGTGCCAGCAGCCAGAACGGACTAGCGGGAGCCAAAAACATTCAGTACTTC.